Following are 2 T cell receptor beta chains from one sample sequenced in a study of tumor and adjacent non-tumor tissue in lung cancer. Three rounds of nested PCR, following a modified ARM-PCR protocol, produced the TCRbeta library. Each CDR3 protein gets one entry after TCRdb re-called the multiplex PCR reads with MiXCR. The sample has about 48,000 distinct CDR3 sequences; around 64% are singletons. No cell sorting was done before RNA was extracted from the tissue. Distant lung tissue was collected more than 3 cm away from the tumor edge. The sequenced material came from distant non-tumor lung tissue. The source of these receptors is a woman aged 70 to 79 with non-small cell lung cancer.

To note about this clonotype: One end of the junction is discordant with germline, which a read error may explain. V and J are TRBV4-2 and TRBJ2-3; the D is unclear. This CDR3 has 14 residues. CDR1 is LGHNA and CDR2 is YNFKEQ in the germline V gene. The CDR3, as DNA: TGTGCCAGCAGCCCGTTGGCGCGCACAGCTACGCAGTATTTT. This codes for CASSPLARTATQYF.

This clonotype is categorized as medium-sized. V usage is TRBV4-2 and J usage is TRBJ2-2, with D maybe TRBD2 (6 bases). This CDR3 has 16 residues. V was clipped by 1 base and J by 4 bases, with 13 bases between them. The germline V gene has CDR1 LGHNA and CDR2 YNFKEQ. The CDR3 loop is CASSQGASVTTGELFF. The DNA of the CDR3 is TGTGCCAGCAGCCAAGGGGCTAGCGTAACCACCGGGGAGCTGTTTTTT.